One sample yielded the 20 T cell receptor beta chains listed below, sequenced in a study of cytomegalovirus exposure and HLA in healthy donors. The PCR used 60 Vbeta and 13 Jbeta primers. Clones were sequenced by immunoSEQ multiplex PCR, and TCRdb holds only the in-frame ones, with some missing. The sample lists about 200,000 clones, 81% occurring once. The sequencing input was PBMCs. The receptors originated from a man aged 35-49 years in good health and CMV-seropositive.

This clone was observed a handful of times. The genes are TRBV2 and TRBJ1-3, with D tentatively TRBD1 (5 bases). Trimming stripped 7 bases from V and 2 bases from J, with 15 bases between. The CDR3 spans 15 residues. CDR1 is SNHLY, CDR2 FYNNEI, per germline. CDR3 bases: TGTGCCAGCAAGTCAGGGCGCGGCCCTGGAAACACCATATATTTT. Its translation: CASKSGRGPGNTIYF.

The chain has TRBV19 and TRBJ1-5, with D unclear. CDR3 length: 17 residues. V shed 0 bases and J shed 3 bases, with 15 bases lying between them. Germline V gives CDR1 LNHDA, CDR2 SQIVND (reference sequence). The CDR3: CASSIDSGEGDNQPQHF. DNA for the CDR3: TGTGCCAGTAGTATAGATTCGGGAGAGGGTGACAATCAGCCCCAGCATTTT.

The chain joins TRBV28 to TRBJ1-4; D unresolved. Germline CDR1 reads MDHEN; CDR2 reads SYDVKM. The V gene lost 5 bases and the J gene lost 4 bases, with 11 bases spanning the gap. The CDR3 runs to 14 residues. The chain's CDR3 is CASSTQTINEKLFF. The CDR3 bases are TGTGCCAGCAGTACACAGACCATTAATGAAAAACTGTTTTTT.

This chain joins TRBV6-4 and TRBJ1-5; D ambiguous. The CDR3 is 13 residues long. The germline CDR1 and CDR2 sequences are MRHNA and SNTAGT. The V end lost 2 bases, the J end lost 5 bases, and 7 bases lay between the germline ends. The DNA for the CDR3 is TGTGCCAGCAGTGACGAGCAACATCAGCCCCAGCATTTT. Its translation: CASSDEQHQPQHF.

The chain is built from TRBV21-1 and TRBJ1-1; the table's D call of TRBD1 was not tested on the DNA. TRBV21-1 counts as a pseudogene. The CDR3 has 15 residues. CDR3 residues: CASSPWTPGDTEAFF. In DNA, the CDR3 is TGTGCCAGCAGTCCATGGACACCCGGTGACACTGAAGCTTTCTTT.

The rearrangement joins TRBV7-9 to TRBJ2-5; 7 positions match TRBD1. Germline values: CDR1 SEHNR, CDR2 FQNEAQ (reference sequence). CDR3 length: 15 amino acids. The ends lost 1 base at V and 3 bases at J; junction bases unmatched: 5. This chain's CDR3 is CASSLVGQGEETQYF. The CDR3 DNA sequence: TGTGCCAGCAGCTTAGTGGGGCAGGGGGAAGAGACCCAGTACTTC. Full variable domain (remainder filled in from reference TRBV7-9 and TRBJ2-5): DTGVSQNPRHKITKRGQNVTFRCDPISEHNRLYWYRQTLGQGPEFLTYFQNEAQLEKSRLLSDRFSAERPKGSFSTLEIQRTEQGDSAMYLCASSLVGQGEETQYFGPGTRLLVL.

This clone was detected only once. The V and J genes are TRBV27 and TRBJ2-7; D is perhaps TRBD1 (7 bases). Germline V gene data show CDR1 as MNHEY and CDR2 as SMNVEV (reference sequence). Trimming cost V 8 bases and J 6 bases, with 14 bases left between them. The CDR3 contains 12 residues. The CDR3 spells CASPAGGCEQYF. CDR3 coding DNA: TGTGCCAGCCCGGCAGGGGGGTGCGAGCAGTACTTC.

Comment on this clone: An end of the junction does not agree with germline; a read error may underlie this. The genes are TRBV7-9 and TRBJ2-7, with 7 positions matching TRBD1. CDR1 is SEHNR, CDR2 FQNEAQ, per germline (reference sequence). CDR3 length: 15 residues. CDR3 DNA sequence: TGTTCCAGCAGCCGTATCGCGACAGGGTACTACGAGCAGTACTTC. Its translation: CSSSRIATGYYEQYF. The full variable domain, completed using reference TRBV7-9 and TRBJ2-7, is DTGVSQNPRHKITKRGQNVTFRCDPISEHNRLYWYRQTLGQGPEFLTYFQNEAQLEKSRLLSDRFSAERPKGSFSTLEIQRTEQGDSAMYLCSSSRIATGYYEQYFGPGTRLTVT.

The rearrangement links TRBV6-1 to TRBJ2-3; TRBD1 matches at 9 bases. Germline-derived CDR1 and CDR2 are MNHNS and SASEGT. This CDR3 comprises 15 residues. With V trimmed by 6 bases and J by 4 bases, 8 bases remained unmatched. The CDR3 is CASRPGQGLADTQYF. The CDR3 region has the DNA TGTGCCAGCAGACCGGGACAGGGTTTGGCAGATACGCAGTATTTT.

The chain couples TRBV4-1 to TRBJ1-3; unclear D gene. Germline V CDR1 and CDR2: MGHRA, YSYEKL. V lost 7 bases and J lost 4, with 14 bases in between. The CDR3 sequence is 14 residues long. CDR3 sequence (DNA): TGCGCCAGCACCCCGGAAGCAGGAGGAAACACCATATATTTT. The encoded protein is CASTPEAGGNTIYF.

The rearrangement joins TRBV19 to TRBJ2-4; TRBD1 matches at 10 bases. The germline CDR1 and CDR2 sequences are LNHDA and SQIVND (reference sequence). V lost 3 bases to trimming and J lost 4 bases; unmatched junction nucleotides: 6. The CDR3 consists of 16 residues. In DNA, the CDR3 is TGTGCCAGTAGTATTCATCGGACAGGGGGAAAAAACATTCAGTACTTC. This gives the protein CASSIHRTGGKNIQYF.

The chain couples TRBV9 to TRBJ1-1; D gene uncertain. This CDR3 is 14 amino acids long. CDR1 is SGDLS, CDR2 YYNGEE, per germline. V dropped 2 bases and J dropped 1 base, with 9 bases sitting between them. CDR3 sequence reads: CASSVQEENTEAFF. In nucleotides, the CDR3 is TGTGCCAGCAGCGTTCAAGAGGAGAACACTGAAGCTTTCTTT. Full variable domain (rest looked up from reference TRBV9 and TRBJ1-1): DSGVTQTPKHLITATGQRVTLRCSPRSGDLSVYWYQQSLDQGLQFLIQYYNGEERAKGNILERFSAQQFPDLHSELNLSSLELGDSALYFCASSVQEENTEAFFGQGTRLTVV.

The rearrangement links TRBV4-1 to TRBJ2-7; 7 bases agree with TRBD2. Germline values: CDR1 MGHRA, CDR2 YSYEKL. CDR3 length: 15 amino acids. Germline trimming cut 3 bases from V and 5 bases from J; bases unmatched to any gene: 10. This chain's CDR3 is CASSQAGAPGDEQYF. CDR3 nucleotides: TGCGCCAGCAGCCAGGCGGGAGCCCCGGGGGACGAGCAGTACTTC.

CDR3 DNA sequence: TGTGCCAGTAGTAGGGGGGACTCCTACAATGAGCAGTTCTTC. Its translation: CASSRGDSYNEQFF. The chain combines TRBV19 with TRBJ2-1; a weak D match, TRBD2 (6 bases). Trimming took 4 bases from V and 0 from J, leaving 7 bases between them. CDR3 size: 14 residues. The germline CDR1 and CDR2 sequences are LNHDA and SQIVND (reference sequence).

This chain links TRBV27 with TRBJ2-5; the D gene is possibly TRBD1 (7 bases). V was trimmed by 5 bases and J by 5 bases, leaving 12 bases between them. Germline CDR1 reads MNHEY; CDR2 reads SMNVEV (reference sequence). This CDR3 comprises 13 residues. As DNA, the CDR3 is TGTGCCAGCAGTCAGGGGGGTTTGGAGACCCAGTACTTC. Its translation is CASSQGGLETQYF.

In this sample, this clone turned up a few times. J is TRBJ2-5 and V is TRBV4-1; 12 nucleotides line up with TRBD2. With V trimmed by 0 bases and J by 2 bases, 7 bases remained unmatched. CDR1 and CDR2 (germline): MGHRA, YSYEKL. This CDR3 spans 18 amino acids. CDR3: CASSQDLGLAGGQETQYF. In DNA, the CDR3 is TGCGCCAGCAGCCAAGATTTGGGACTAGCGGGTGGGCAAGAGACCCAGTACTTC.

V is TRBV5-1 and J is TRBJ2-5; D possibly corresponds to TRBD2 (6 bases). TRBJ2-7 matches the DNA end more closely, so the J call is doubtful. Germline V gives CDR1 SGHRS, CDR2 YFSETQ. This CDR3 contains 16 residues. The CDR3 loop reads CASSLALALNSYEQYF. The CDR3, as DNA: TGCGCCAGCAGCTTGGCCCTAGCGCTCAACTCCTACGAGCAGTACTTC.

This chain links TRBV5-4 with TRBJ2-1; possible D gene TRBD2, 5 bases. The CDR3 loop spans 15 amino acids. Trimming took off 0 bases at V and 1 base at J, with 8 bases between the two ends. Per germline, CDR1 SGHNT and CDR2 YYREEE (reference sequence). The CDR3 nucleotides read TGTGCCAGCAGCTTGGAACGGGGTTCCTACAATGAGCAGTTCTTC. This gives the protein CASSLERGSYNEQFF.

The rearrangement uses TRBV6-1 and TRBJ1-1, with 7 positions matching TRBD1. Germline loops: CDR1 MNHNS, CDR2 SASEGT. This CDR3 comprises 14 residues. With 5 bases clipped from V and 3 bases from J, the junction kept 6 bases outside the gene matches. CDR3 amino acids: CASSSRTGHTEAFF. The DNA of the CDR3 is TGTGCCAGCAGTTCTAGGACAGGTCACACTGAAGCTTTCTTT.

This clone has just a few counts. The chain recombines TRBV6-4 with TRBJ2-3, with TRBD2 matching 7 bases. There are 15 residues in the CDR3. V was pared by 3 bases and J by 3 bases, with 6 bases of the junction left unmatched. Germline-derived CDR1 and CDR2 are MRHNA and SNTAGT. CDR3: CASSEGGGSTDTQYF. CDR3 in DNA: TGTGCCAGCAGTGAGGGCGGGGGTTCTACAGATACGCAGTATTTT.